A single sample gave rise to the 19 T cell receptor beta chains below, sequenced in a study of shared clonotypes between healthy human individuals. CD45RO negativity and positive selection for CCR7 defined naive CD8 cells, a population that excluded terminally differentiated effector memory CD45RA+ cells. Data came from immunoSEQ multiplex PCR; TCRdb stores just in-frame clones and leaves some out. The data contain about 2.1 million clones, 90% to 95% of them singletons. Specimen: naive CD8+ T cells from PBMCs. These receptors came from a man in his late teens or twenties in good health. Some clones in this sample may be carry-over from other donors' samples.

This clone was counted a single time. The chain combines TRBV9 with TRBJ2-1; D remains unclear. V dropped 7 bases and J dropped 0 bases, with 20 bases sitting between them. The CDR3 contains 17 residues. Germline lookup yields CDR1 SGDLS and CDR2 YYNGEE. CDR3 region: CASSPAQLLSSYNEQFF. The CDR3 DNA is TGTGCCAGCTCCCCGGCTCAGCTCCTCAGCTCCTACAATGAGCAGTTCTTC.

The chain carries TRBV5-1 and TRBJ1-1; 8 positions match TRBD1. Germline CDR1 reads SGHRS; CDR2 reads YFSETQ. This CDR3 comprises 14 residues. With V trimmed by 1 base and J by 11 bases, 10 bases remained unmatched. CDR3 nucleotides: TGCGCCAGCAGCTTGTTAGGGCAGGGGGCTGCCGCTTTCTTT. Translated, it gives CASSLLGQGAAAFF.

This sequence joins TRBV27 and TRBJ2-1; D perhaps matches TRBD2 (5 bases). Germline V gene sequence: CDR1 MNHEY, CDR2 SMNVEV (reference sequence). The CDR3 spans 14 residues. V shed 6 bases and J shed 9 bases, with 18 bases lying between them. CDR3 sequence reads: CASSPQAREGEQFF. Written as DNA, the CDR3 is TGTGCCAGCAGCCCCCAGGCAAGAGAGGGTGAGCAGTTCTTC.

The chain couples TRBV19 to TRBJ2-2; a weak D match, TRBD2 (5 bases). This CDR3 is 14 amino acids long. Trimming stripped 0 bases from V and 5 bases from J, with 7 bases between. The V gene's germline CDR1 is LNHDA and CDR2 SQIVND (reference sequence). The CDR3 bases are TGTGCCAGTAGTATAGACGGGGAAACCGGGGAGCTGTTTTTT. Its protein is CASSIDGETGELFF. Based on the CDR3 plus reference TRBV19 and TRBJ2-2, the full variable domain is DGGITQSPKYLFRKEGQNVTLSCEQNLNHDAMYWYRQDPGQGLRLIYYSQIVNDFQKGDIAEGYSVSREKKESFPLTVTSAQKNPTAFYLCASSIDGETGELFFGEGSRLTVL.

This clone was recorded only once. Other DNA sequences within the sample encode an identical CDR3. The chain couples TRBV29-1 to TRBJ2-2, with D perhaps TRBD1 (5 bases). Between the trimmed V and J ends, which lost 5 bases and 0 bases, there was a span of 7 bases. Germline loops: CDR1 SQVTM, CDR2 ANQGSEA. The CDR3 extends over 13 amino acids. DNA of the CDR3: TGCAGCGTTAGGGGTACGAACACCGGGGAGCTGTTTTTT. This encodes CSVRGTNTGELFF.

The chain uses TRBV2 and TRBJ1-3; tentatively, D is TRBD1 (5 bases). CDR1 is SNHLY and CDR2 is FYNNEI in the germline V gene. The CDR3 spans 15 residues. With 2 bases removed from V and 2 bases from J, the gap between germline ends came to 10 bases. This CDR3 reads CASSEWGGAGNTIYF. CDR3 bases: TGTGCCAGCAGTGAATGGGGGGGAGCTGGAAACACCATATATTTT. Full variable domain (rest looked up from reference TRBV2 and TRBJ1-3): EPEVTQTPSHQVTQMGQEVILRCVPISNHLYFYWYRQILGQKVEFLVSFYNNEISEKSEIFDDQFSVERPDGSNFTLKIRSTKLEDSAMYFCASSEWGGAGNTIYFGEGSWLTVV.

The V and J genes are TRBV27 and TRBJ1-4; tentative D call: TRBD1 (5 bases). The CDR3 length is 14 residues. Germline CDR1 MNHEY, CDR2 SMNVEV (reference sequence). V was pared by 3 bases and J by 8 bases, with 13 bases between. The CDR3, as DNA: TGTGCCAGCAGTTTTTACGGGGGAGGCGAAAAACTGTTTTTT. Protein sequence: CASSFYGGGEKLFF.

This clone was detected a few times. The V and J genes are TRBV7-9 and TRBJ2-1; D is unresolved. The germline gives CDR1 SEHNR, CDR2 FQNEAQ (reference sequence). This CDR3 comprises 16 residues. V lost 6 bases and J lost 4, with 19 bases in between. This CDR3 is CASRQPAATEYNEQFF. The CDR3 DNA reads as TGTGCCAGCAGACAACCGGCGGCAACGGAGTACAATGAGCAGTTCTTC.

The CDR3 here is CAISESFIPSSGNTIYF. The CDR3 DNA sequence: TGTGCCATCAGTGAGTCTTTCATCCCGAGCTCTGGAAACACCATATATTTT. This chain uses TRBV10-3 with TRBJ1-3; D ambiguous. This CDR3 has 17 residues. Trimming removed 0 bases from V and 0 bases from J, with 12 bases in between. In germline, CDR1 is ENHRY, CDR2 SYGVKD.

For the CDR3, the DNA is TGTGCCACCAGCGACCGGGAGGTCACCTACGAGCAGTACTTC. This codes for CATSDREVTYEQYF. The rearrangement uses TRBV15 and TRBJ2-7, with TRBD2 matching 7 bases. J gave up 2 bases and V 5 bases, and 6 bases lay outside the gene matches. The CDR3 has 14 amino acids. CDR1 and CDR2 (germline): LNHNV, YYDKDF (reference sequence).

With respect to this clone: This CDR3 is also generated by other DNA sequences in the sample. The V gene is TRBV11-2, the J gene TRBJ2-7; no clear D gene. The length of the CDR3 is 12 residues. Trimming cost V 1 base and J 5 bases, with 6 bases left between them. The V gene's germline CDR1 is SGHAT and CDR2 FQNNGV. Written as DNA, the CDR3 is TGTGCCAGCAGCTTAGGGCAAGACGAGCAGTACTTC. It specifies CASSLGQDEQYF.

Written as DNA, the CDR3 is TGTGCCAGCAGCTTAGCGGTCATTTCTAGCACAGATACGCAGTATTTT. It specifies CASSLAVISSTDTQYF. The chain employs TRBV7-2 and TRBJ2-3; D not resolved. The CDR3 runs 16 residues. In germline, CDR1 is SGHTA, CDR2 FQGNSA. Deletions cut 0 bases from V and 0 bases from J, with 10 bases between. Using reference TRBV7-2 and TRBJ2-3 for the parts outside the CDR3, the full variable domain is GAGVSQSPSNKVTEKGKDVELRCDPISGHTALYWYRQSLGQGLEFLIYFQGNSAPDKSGLPSDRFSAERTGGSVSTLTIQRTQQEDSAVYLCASSLAVISSTDTQYFGPGTRLTVL.

The rearrangement uses TRBV6-6 and TRBJ2-2; D is perhaps TRBD1 (6 bases). CDR3 length: 14 residues. Trimming shortened V by 5 bases and J by 4 bases, and 11 bases separated the two germline ends. Germline assignment: CDR1 MNHNY and CDR2 SVGAGI (reference sequence). The CDR3 sequence is CASSPYRATGELFF. For the CDR3, the DNA is TGTGCCAGCAGTCCATACAGGGCCACCGGGGAGCTGTTTTTT.

This sequence joins TRBV5-6 and TRBJ2-1, with D uncertain. CDR3 length equals 11 residues. Germline V lookup: CDR1 SGHDT, CDR2 YYEEEE. The ends were cut back, 0 bases at V and 9 bases at J, with 4 bases in the middle. The CDR3 bases are TGTGCCAGCAGCTTGGCCTTTGAGCAGTTCTTC. Protein: CASSLAFEQFF.

The chain carries TRBV7-8 and TRBJ1-5; tentatively, D is TRBD1 (5 bases). Germline assignment: CDR1 SGHVS and CDR2 FQNEAQ. V was shortened by 7 bases and J by 7 bases, with 20 bases between the two germline ends. The length of the CDR3 is 15 residues. CDR3 sequence reads: CASNPLRGMSQPQHF. The CDR3 DNA follows: TGTGCCAGCAACCCCTTAAGGGGAATGAGCCAGCCCCAGCATTTT.

J is TRBJ1-4 and V is TRBV4-1; D is perhaps TRBD1 (5 bases). The CDR3 covers 18 residues. Germline V gene data show CDR1 as MGHRA and CDR2 as YSYEKL. V lost 3 bases, J lost 8 bases, and 25 bases lay in between. CDR3 residues: CASSHVQLSGTLGEKLFF. CDR3 in DNA: TGCGCCAGCAGCCATGTTCAACTCTCCGGGACCTTGGGAGAAAAACTGTTTTTT.

Concerning this clone: Other DNA sequences in the same sample also yield this CDR3. This sequence joins TRBV10-2 and TRBJ2-7; D ambiguous. Germline V lookup: CDR1 WSHSY, CDR2 SAAADI. Trimming took 6 bases from V and 5 from J, leaving 5 bases between them. CDR3 length equals 10 residues. The CDR3, as DNA: TGCGCCAGCAGGGACCACGAGCAGTACTTC. It encodes CASRDHEQYF.

The chain combines TRBV27 with TRBJ2-1; D ambiguous. With 2 bases removed from V and 6 bases from J, the gap between germline ends came to 11 bases. Germline CDR1 and CDR2: MNHEY and SMNVEV (reference sequence). The CDR3 totals 14 residues. Here the CDR3 DNA reads TGTGCCAGCAGTTTAAGGTCCCTAGTCAATGAGCAGTTCTTC. This gives the protein CASSLRSLVNEQFF.

The genes are TRBV10-2 and TRBJ1-2; D is uncertain. This CDR3 has 16 residues. In germline, CDR1 is WSHSY, CDR2 SAAADI. V lost 3 bases to trimming and J lost 4 bases, with 18 bases between them. For the CDR3, the DNA is TGCGCCAGCAGTGAATCGCTGGGGTTCTTTCGCTATGGCTACACCTTC. This translates into CASSESLGFFRYGYTF.